This T cell receptor beta chain is drawn from a study of T-cell memory formation after mild COVID-19. A 5'RACE reaction primed in the constant segment made cDNA libraries of TCR alpha and TCR beta, and these carried sample barcodes and UMIs. TCRdb re-analysed the 5' RACE reads in MiXCR, keeping a single row per CDR3 protein. The sample consists of about 90,000 distinct CDR3 sequences, about 13% of them appearing once. Germline assignment: CDR1 MNHEY and CDR2 SMNVEV (reference sequence). V was pared by 2 bases and J by 3 bases, with 13 bases between. The CDR3 has 15 amino acids. This sequence was found in an adult woman who had mild COVID-19 (a few samples of this study predate the infection). Cell type and time point are not known. Sequenced sample: PBMCs or a T cell subset sorted from them (not recorded which). The V call is TRBV27, the J call TRBJ1-2; maybe TRBD1 (5 bases). The CDR3, as DNA: TGTGCCAGCAGTTTACAGGAAGGGGATTACTATGGCTACACCTTC. Its translation: CASSLQEGDYYGYTF.